This T cell receptor (beta chain) was captured in a study of shared clonotypes between healthy human individuals. V lost 4 bases and J lost 5, with 17 bases in between. The germline V gene has CDR1 SGHTA and CDR2 FQGNSA. The CDR3 has 15 amino acids. Using immunoSEQ multiplex PCR, the repertoire was profiled, and TCRdb retains in-frame clones only, with some absent. Seen here are about half a million clones, roughly 80% observed once, and the top ten hold about 12%. Unsorted samples, those not sorted, used some 89 million PBMCs for genomic DNA. Sequencing input: PBMCs. The rearrangement links TRBV7-2 to TRBJ1-1; D ambiguous. The clonotype comes from a middle-aged woman in good health. Some clones in this sample may be carry-over from other donors' samples. CDR3 amino acids: CASSSATRFATEAFF. In DNA form, the CDR3 reads TGTGCCAGCAGCTCCGCCACCCGATTTGCGACTGAAGCTTTCTTT.